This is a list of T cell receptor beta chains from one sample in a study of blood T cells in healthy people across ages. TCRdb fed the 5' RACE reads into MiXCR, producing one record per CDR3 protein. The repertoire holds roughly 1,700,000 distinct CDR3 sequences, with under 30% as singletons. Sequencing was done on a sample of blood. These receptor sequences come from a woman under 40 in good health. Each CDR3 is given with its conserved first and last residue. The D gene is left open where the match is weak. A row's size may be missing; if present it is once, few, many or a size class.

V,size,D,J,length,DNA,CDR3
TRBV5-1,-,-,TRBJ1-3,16,TGCGCCAGCAGCCAAAAGGGACAACAGAGTGGAAACACCATATATTTT,CASSQKGQQSGNTIYF
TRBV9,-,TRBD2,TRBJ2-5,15,TGTGCCAGCAGTGCGGCTAGCGGGGGTGGAGAGACCCAGTACTTC,CASSAASGGGETQYF
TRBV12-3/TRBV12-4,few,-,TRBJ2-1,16,TGTGCCAGCACCCTGTTCGGTGGATACTCCTACAATGAGCAGTTCTTC,CASTLFGGYSYNEQFF
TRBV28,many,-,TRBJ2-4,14,TGTGCCAGCGGGAACAGGGTCCCCAAAAACATTCAGTACTTC,CASGNRVPKNIQYF
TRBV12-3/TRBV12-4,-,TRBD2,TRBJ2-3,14,TGTGCCAGCGGGCTAGCGGGCATTCCAGATACGCAGTATTTT,CASGLAGIPDTQYF
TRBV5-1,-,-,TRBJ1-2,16,TGCGCCAGCAGCCCGGATGGGACATCGACTAACTATGGCTACACCTTC,CASSPDGTSTNYGYTF
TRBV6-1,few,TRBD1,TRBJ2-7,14,TGTGCCAGCAACAAAGGGGGACAGTCTTACGAGCAGTACTTC,CASNKGGQSYEQYF
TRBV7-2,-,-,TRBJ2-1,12,TGTGCCAGCAGCCAGCATAATCATGAGCAGTTCTTC,CASSQHNHEQFF
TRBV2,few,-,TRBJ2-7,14,TGTGCCAGCAGTGATCAGCCTCTCTCCTACGAGCAGTACTTC,CASSDQPLSYEQYF
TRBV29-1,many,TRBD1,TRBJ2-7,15,TGCAGCGTTGAAGGGCCGGGACAGGGGAGCTACGAGCAGTACTTC,CSVEGPGQGSYEQYF
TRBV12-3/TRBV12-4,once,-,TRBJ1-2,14,TGTGCCAGCAGCCCGCAGGAGGGAAGCTATGGCTACACCTTC,CASSPQEGSYGYTF
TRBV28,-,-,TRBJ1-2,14,TGTACCAGCAGCGACCCCCAGGGAATAGGCGGCTACACCTTC,CTSSDPQGIGGYTF
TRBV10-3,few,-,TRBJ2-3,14,TGTGCCATCAGGTACGGCGGGGACACAGATACGCAGTATTTT,CAIRYGGDTDTQYF
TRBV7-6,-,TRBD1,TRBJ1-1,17,TGTGCCAGCAGCTACAGCGCCTGGGGACAGACTAACACTGAAGCTTTCTTT,CASSYSAWGQTNTEAFF
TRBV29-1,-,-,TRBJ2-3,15,TGCAGCACTGGCCCTGACAGTGGTGTAGGAGATACGCAGTATTTT,CSTGPDSGVGDTQYF
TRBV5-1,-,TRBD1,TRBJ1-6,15,TGCACCAGCAGCGGTCGGGGGACAGGGAACTCACTCCTCCACTTT,CTSSGRGTGNSLLHF
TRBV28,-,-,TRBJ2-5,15,TGTGCCAGCACCGGGGTCCGGAACAACCAAGAGACCCAGTACTTC,CASTGVRNNQETQYF
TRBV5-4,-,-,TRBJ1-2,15,TGTGCCAGCAGCCAAGGACAGCTAGGAAACTATGGCTACACCTTC,CASSQGQLGNYGYTF
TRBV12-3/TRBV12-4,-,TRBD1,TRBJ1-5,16,TGTGCCAGCAGTTCACAGGGACAGGGGATTAATCAGCCCCAGCATTTT,CASSSQGQGINQPQHF
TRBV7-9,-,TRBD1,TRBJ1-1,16,TGTGCCAGCAGCTCGCGGACAGGCGGGGTGGGAACTGAAGCTTTCTTT,CASSSRTGGVGTEAFF
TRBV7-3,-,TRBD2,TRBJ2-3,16,TGTGCCAGCAGCTATCGTAGCGGGGGGGGCACAGATACGCAGTATTTT,CASSYRSGGGTDTQYF
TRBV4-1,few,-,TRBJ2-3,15,TGCGCCAGCAGCCAAGCTGCCTCTCTCTCAGATACGCAGTATTTT,CASSQAASLSDTQYF
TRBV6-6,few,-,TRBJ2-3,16,TGTGCCAGCAGTTATACAGGGTCTACTAGCACAGATACGCAGTATTTT,CASSYTGSTSTDTQYF
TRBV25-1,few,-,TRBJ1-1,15,TGTGCCAGCAGTGAATGGAAGGGCATGAACACTGAAGCTTTCTTT,CASSEWKGMNTEAFF
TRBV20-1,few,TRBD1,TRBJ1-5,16,TGCAGTGCTACCAAGACAGGGGGCACTGGGAATCAGCCCCAGCATTTT,CSATKTGGTGNQPQHF
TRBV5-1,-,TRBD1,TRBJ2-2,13,TGCGCCAGCAGCGCGGACAGGGACGGGGAGCTGTTTTTT,CASSADRDGELFF
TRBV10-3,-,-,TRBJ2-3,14,TGTGCCATCATGCAGGACATCCGCACAGATACGCAGTATTTT,CAIMQDIRTDTQYF
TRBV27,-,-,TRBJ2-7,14,TGTGCCAGCAGTTTAACCGGACGGCTCTACGAGCAGTACTTC,CASSLTGRLYEQYF
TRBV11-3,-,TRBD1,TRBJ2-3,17,TGTGCCAGCAGCTTAGACGGGACAGAAACTAGCACAGATACGCAGTATTTT,CASSLDGTETSTDTQYF
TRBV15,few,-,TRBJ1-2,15,TGTGCCACCAGCGGAGAAATTAGTGGGAACTATGGCTACACCTTC,CATSGEISGNYGYTF
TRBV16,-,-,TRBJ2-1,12,TGTGCCAGCGGCCAATCGAACTTTAGGCAGTTCTTC,CASGQSNFRQFF